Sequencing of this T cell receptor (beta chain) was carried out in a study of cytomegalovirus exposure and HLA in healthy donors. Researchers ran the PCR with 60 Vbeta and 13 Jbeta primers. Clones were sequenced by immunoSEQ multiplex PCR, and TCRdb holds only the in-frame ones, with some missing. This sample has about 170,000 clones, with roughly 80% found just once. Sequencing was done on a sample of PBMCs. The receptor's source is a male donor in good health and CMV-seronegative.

The CDR3 nucleotides are TGTGCCTGGAGTATTAGCCTGAACACCGGGGAGCTGTTTTTT. Protein product: CAWSISLNTGELFF. The chain carries TRBV30 and TRBJ2-2; no clear D. CDR3 length equals 14 residues. V shed 2 bases and J shed 1 base, with 8 bases lying between them. Germline V gene sequence: CDR1 GTSNPN, CDR2 SVGIG (reference sequence).